These T cell receptor beta chains were read from a single sample in a study of T cell repertoires in aging, cancer and after chemotherapy. TCRdb re-called the multiplex PCR reads through MiXCR, storing one row per CDR3 protein. The table lists a few thousand distinct CDR3 sequences, around 24% of them singletons. Sequencing used blood. Source of these receptors: a human donor with a solid tumor. Each CDR3 is given with its conserved first and last residue. D genes are given only for firm matches. The size field is filled for only some rows; it gives once, few, many or a size class.

abundance,v_gene,d_gene,len,j_gene,CDR3aa,CDR3nt
-,TRBV6-2/TRBV6-3,-,18,TRBJ2-6,CASSLRGGGVGGANVLTF,TGTGCCAGCAGTTTACGGGGAGGGGGGGTTGGTGGGGCCAACGTCCTGACTTTC
-,TRBV12-3/TRBV12-4,TRBD2,16,TRBJ2-3,CASRYTSGGERDTQYF,TGTGCCAGCAGATATACTAGCGGGGGGGAGAGAGATACGCAGTATTTT
few,TRBV12-3/TRBV12-4,TRBD2,17,TRBJ2-1,CASSGTSGGGRPNEQFF,TGTGCCAGCAGTGGGACTAGCGGGGGGGGCAGGCCCAATGAGCAGTTCTTC
medium-sized,TRBV12-3/TRBV12-4,TRBD2,17,TRBJ2-3,CASSTRIAGGLADTQYF,TGTGCCAGCAGTACCCGAATAGCGGGGGGCCTAGCGGATACGCAGTATTTT
medium-sized,TRBV18,-,14,TRBJ1-1,CASSPNGGETEAFF,TGTGCCAGCTCACCGAATGGAGGTGAAACTGAAGCTTTCTTT
few,TRBV20-1,TRBD1,15,TRBJ2-1,CSAQQGVSSYNEQFF,TGCAGTGCCCAGCAGGGGGTGAGCTCCTACAATGAGCAGTTCTTC
-,TRBV2,TRBD1,15,TRBJ2-3,CASSPGTGGADTQYF,TGTGCCAGCAGTCCCGGGACAGGGGGTGCAGATACGCAGTATTTT
-,TRBV5-6,TRBD1,13,TRBJ1-2,CASVRQGFGGYTF,TGTGCCAGCGTACGACAGGGATTCGGTGGCTACACCTTC
medium-sized,TRBV5-6,-,13,TRBJ1-5,CASSLGDNQPQHF,TGTGCCAGCAGCTTGGGGGACAATCAGCCCCAGCATTTT
medium-sized,TRBV6-2/TRBV6-3,-,13,TRBJ2-7,CASSYLTVSEQYF,TGTGCCAGCAGTTACTTGACGGTCTCCGAGCAGTACTTC
large,TRBV18,TRBD1,17,TRBJ2-2,CASSPSNRGTNTGELFF,TGTGCCAGCTCACCATCGAACAGGGGTACGAACACCGGGGAGCTGTTTTTT
medium-sized,TRBV18,TRBD1,17,TRBJ2-5,CASSPPKGQGYQETQYF,TGTGCCAGCTCACCACCTAAAGGACAGGGATACCAAGAGACCCAGTACTTC
large,TRBV19,-,13,TRBJ2-2,CASTHIGGGELFF,TGTGCCAGTACCCACATCGGGGGCGGGGAGCTGTTTTTT
few,TRBV20-1,-,13,TRBJ2-7,CSASSGTDYEQYF,TGCAGTGCTAGTTCAGGGACCGACTACGAGCAGTACTTC
many,TRBV6-1,TRBD2,16,TRBJ2-5,CASSELAGVPPETQYF,TGTGCCAGCAGTGAATTAGCGGGGGTGCCTCCGGAGACCCAGTACTTC
large,TRBV18,-,14,TRBJ2-5,CASSPSRQEETQYF,TGTGCCAGCTCACCATCCCGCCAAGAAGAGACCCAGTACTTC
medium-sized,TRBV19,-,12,TRBJ2-7,CASSLVSYEQYF,TGTGCCAGTAGTTTAGTCTCCTACGAGCAGTACTTC
few,TRBV7-3,-,12,TRBJ2-3,CASSLTGDTQYF,TGTGCCAGCAGCTTAACAGGAGATACGCAGTATTTT
medium-sized,TRBV7-9,-,13,TRBJ1-2,CASSLAQGGGYTF,TGTGCCAGCAGCTTAGCGCAAGGAGGTGGCTACACCTTC
many,TRBV7-2,-,13,TRBJ2-1,CASSLVQDNEQFF,TGTGCCAGCAGCTTAGTTCAGGACAATGAGCAGTTCTTC
-,TRBV18,TRBD1,17,TRBJ1-2,CASSRGSGQGGVHGYTF,TGTGCCAGCTCACGTGGGTCGGGACAGGGCGGGGTTCATGGCTACACCTTC
medium-sized,TRBV29-1,-,15,TRBJ1-2,CAGSGGLKMNYGYTF,TGCGCCGGTTCTGGAGGACTTAAAATGAACTATGGCTACACCTTC
-,TRBV6-6,TRBD1,17,TRBJ1-5,CASTGQGIGYSNQPQHF,TGTGCCAGCACGGGACAGGGGATCGGTTATAGCAATCAGCCCCAGCATTTT